Each of the 12 T cell receptor beta chains below was sequenced from the same sample in a study of blood T cell repertoires in COVID-19. Sequenced by immunoSEQ multiplex PCR; TCRdb stores in-frame clones only, minus some. The sample lists 100,000 to 150,000 clones; around 80% were seen once. The sequenced sample was peripheral blood. These TCRs come from a man between 65 and 85 years old with acute or convalescent COVID-19.

The chain joins TRBV7-2 to TRBJ1-5; 10 bases are a match to TRBD1. The germline V gene encodes CDR1 SGHTA and CDR2 FQGNSA. V gave up 4 bases and J gave up 5 bases; unmatched junction bases: 5. The CDR3 runs to 15 residues. CDR3 coding DNA: TGTGCCAGCAGCTGGACAGGGGGGAAGGATCAGCCCCAGCATTTT. Translated, it gives CASSWTGGKDQPQHF.

This clone was picked up a small number of times. The chain combines TRBV3-1 (or the pseudogene TRBV3-2) with TRBJ2-1; tentatively, D is TRBD2 (5 bases). Germline V lookup: CDR1 LGHDT, CDR2 YNNKEL (reference sequence). This CDR3 region has 15 residues. Trimming shortened V by 0 bases and J by 5 bases, and 11 bases separated the two germline ends. The CDR3 DNA reads as TGTGCCAGCAGCCAAGATCGGACTCACAACAATGAGCAGTTCTTC. It translates to CASSQDRTHNNEQFF.

CDR3 DNA: TGTGCCAGTAGTATATCAGGAGGGGGCGCTTACGGCTACACCTTC. The encoded protein is CASSISGGGAYGYTF. This chain uses TRBV19 with TRBJ1-2; 7 nucleotides line up with TRBD1. The V gene's germline CDR1 is LNHDA and CDR2 SQIVND (reference sequence). This CDR3 contains 15 residues. The junction had 11 bases not matched to a gene; V was cut back by 2 bases and J by 8 bases.

The chain recombines TRBV29-1 with TRBJ2-3; 13 bases line up with TRBD2. V shed 6 bases and J 2 bases; nucleotides not matched to a gene: 8. The CDR3 is made up of 16 amino acids. Germline V CDR1 and CDR2: SQVTM, ANQGSEA. Here the CDR3 DNA reads TGCAGCGTCTCAGCGGGACTAGCGGGGTACACAGATACGCAGTATTTT. It is translated as CSVSAGLAGYTDTQYF.

The chain couples TRBV2 to TRBJ2-1, with a weak D call TRBD1 (5 bases). V was cut by 3 bases and J by 4 bases, with 16 bases left in between. The CDR3 covers 16 residues. Germline CDR1 is SNHLY and CDR2 is FYNNEI. The CDR3 bases are TGTGCCAGCAGTGATGATCTTGAAGCAGGGTACAATGAGCAGTTCTTC. Its translation is CASSDDLEAGYNEQFF.

The chain has TRBV5-4 and TRBJ2-2; D perhaps matches TRBD1 (5 bases). The CDR3 runs to 15 residues. Trimming took 1 base from V and 7 from J, leaving 14 bases between them. Germline V lookup: CDR1 SGHNT, CDR2 YYREEE (reference sequence). The CDR3 DNA reads TGTGCCAGCAGCTTGACAAGGGGCCTGAGCGGGGAGCTGTTTTTT. Protein: CASSLTRGLSGELFF.

V gene TRBV7-6 combines with J gene TRBJ2-1; D possibly corresponds to TRBD1 (6 bases). Germline V lookup: CDR1 SGHVS, CDR2 FNYEAQ. The CDR3 is 15 residues long. With 0 bases removed from V and 9 bases from J, the gap between germline ends came to 15 bases. The CDR3 protein is CASSLAAGEMGEQFF. CDR3 coding DNA: TGTGCCAGCAGCTTAGCGGCAGGGGAGATGGGTGAGCAGTTCTTC.

This clone was picked up one time. Here the CDR3 reads CAWRTPTPTEAFF. Written as DNA, the CDR3 is TGTGCCTGGAGAACCCCGACACCGACTGAAGCTTTCTTT. The rearrangement joins TRBV30 to TRBJ1-1; no firm D call. CDR1 is GTSNPN, CDR2 SVGIG, per germline (reference sequence). V shed 3 bases and J shed 5 bases, with 13 bases lying between them. The CDR3 covers 13 residues. The variable domain in full, completed from reference TRBV30 and TRBJ1-1, reads SQTIHQWPATLVQPVGSPLSLECTVEGTSNPNLYWYRQAAGRGLQLLFYSVGIGQISSEVPQNLSASRPQDRQFILSSKKLLLSDSGFYLCAWRTPTPTEAFFGQGTRLTVV.

This clone was found once. The chain carries TRBV28 and TRBJ2-6, with D possibly TRBD1 on 6 matching bases. V was trimmed by 9 bases and J by 1 base, leaving 10 bases between them. The CDR3 contains 14 residues. CDR1 is MDHEN, CDR2 SYDVKM, per germline. The CDR3 protein is CASLGQSGANVLTF. The CDR3 DNA is TGTGCCAGTTTAGGACAGTCTGGGGCCAACGTCCTGACTTTC.

The chain carries TRBV19 and TRBJ2-2; 8 bases are a match to TRBD2. The V segment lost 3 bases and the J segment 5 bases; nucleotides outside the gene matches: 2. Germline CDR1 is LNHDA and CDR2 is SQIVND (reference sequence). The CDR3 consists of 14 residues. CDR3: CASSIQRETGELFF. CDR3 coding DNA: TGTGCCAGTAGTATCCAGCGGGAGACCGGGGAGCTGTTTTTT.

V usage is TRBV7-9 and J usage is TRBJ2-6; 7 nucleotides align to TRBD2. The ends lost 5 bases at V and 1 base at J; junction bases unmatched: 11. Germline-derived CDR1 and CDR2 are SEHNR and FQNEAQ (reference sequence). The CDR3 has 18 amino acids. The CDR3 region has the DNA TGTGCCAGCAGCCCCGTGGGGGGGTATAGTTCTGGGGCCAACGTCCTGACTTTC. This translates into CASSPVGGYSSGANVLTF.

The chain uses TRBV29-1 and TRBJ2-7; possible D gene TRBD2, 5 bases. From germline, CDR1 is SQVTM and CDR2 ANQGSEA. V was trimmed by 1 base and J by 4 bases, leaving 11 bases between them. The CDR3 runs to 13 residues. The CDR3 is CSVEGTGNYEQYF. CDR3 coding DNA: TGCAGCGTTGAAGGGACGGGGAATTACGAGCAGTACTTC.